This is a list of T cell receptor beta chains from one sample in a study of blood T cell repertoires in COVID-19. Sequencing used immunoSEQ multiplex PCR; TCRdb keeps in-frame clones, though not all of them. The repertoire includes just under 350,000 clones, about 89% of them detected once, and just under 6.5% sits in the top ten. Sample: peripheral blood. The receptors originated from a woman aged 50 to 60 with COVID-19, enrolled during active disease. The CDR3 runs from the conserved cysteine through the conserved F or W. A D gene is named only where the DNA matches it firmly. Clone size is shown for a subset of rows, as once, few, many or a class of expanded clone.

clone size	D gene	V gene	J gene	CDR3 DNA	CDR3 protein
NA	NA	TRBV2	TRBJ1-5	TGTGCCAGCAGTGTTGACAGGACGTATCAGCCCCAGCATTTT	CASSVDRTYQPQHF
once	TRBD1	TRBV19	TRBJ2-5	TGTGCCAGTCAGGGGGATACTGAGACCCAGTACTTC	CASQGDTETQYF
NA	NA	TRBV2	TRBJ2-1	TGTGCCAGCAGTGACCGCGCGGTAGGTGAGCAGTTCTTC	CASSDRAVGEQFF
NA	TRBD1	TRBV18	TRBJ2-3	TGTGCCAGCTCACCTGCGACAGGGAGCACAGATACGCAGTATTTT	CASSPATGSTDTQYF
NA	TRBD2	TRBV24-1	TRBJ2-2	TGTGCCACCAGTGACCCACTAGCGGAGCACACCGGGGAGCTGTTTTTT	CATSDPLAEHTGELFF
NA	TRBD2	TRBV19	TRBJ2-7	TGTGCCAGTAGTATCCCAGGTGCCCCAGCGGGAGGTAATGAGCAGTACTTC	CASSIPGAPAGGNEQYF
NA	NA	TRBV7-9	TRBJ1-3	TGTGCCAGCAGCTTAGGACAGCCGAACTCTGGAAACACCATATATTTT	CASSLGQPNSGNTIYF
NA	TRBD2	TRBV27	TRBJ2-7	TGTGCCAGCAGTTTTCTTAGCTCGGGAGGGCCTTGGTACGAGCAGTACTTC	CASSFLSSGGPWYEQYF
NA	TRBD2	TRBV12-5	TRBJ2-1	TGTGCTAGTGGTTTGCCCCGACCCGGGACTAGCTACAATGAGCAGTTCTTC	CASGLPRPGTSYNEQFF
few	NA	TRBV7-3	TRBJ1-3	TGTGCCAGCAGCTTAAGTTCCGGCTCTGGAAACACCATATATTTT	CASSLSSGSGNTIYF
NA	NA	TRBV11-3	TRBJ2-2	TGTGCCAGCAGCTTAACGTCGGCCGGGGAGCTGTTTTTT	CASSLTSAGELFF
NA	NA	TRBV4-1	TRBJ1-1	TGCGCCAGCAGCCAAGAGGCCGGGGGGGTCCTATCCGAAGCTTTCTTT	CASSQEAGGVLSEAFF
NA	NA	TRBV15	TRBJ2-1	TGTGCCACCAGCAGAGCGCAGGGCCACAATGAGCAGTTCTTC	CATSRAQGHNEQFF
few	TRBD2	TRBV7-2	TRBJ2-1	TGTGCCAGCAGCCTCGGGACTAGCGGGTCTCCGCAGTTCTTC	CASSLGTSGSPQFF
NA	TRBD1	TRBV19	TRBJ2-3	TGTGCCAGTTCGGACAGGGCCACAGATACGCAGTATTTT	CASSDRATDTQYF
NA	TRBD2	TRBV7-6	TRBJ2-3	TGTGCCAGCAGCCCAGGACTAGCGGGAGGAACCACAGATACGCAGTATTTT	CASSPGLAGGTTDTQYF
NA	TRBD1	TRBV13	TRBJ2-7	TGTGCCAGCAGCCCAATGGACAGGCCGGGCAACGAGCAGTACTTC	CASSPMDRPGNEQYF
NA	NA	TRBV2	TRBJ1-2	TGTGCCAGTATCTCAGGGAATGGCTACACCTTC	CASISGNGYTF
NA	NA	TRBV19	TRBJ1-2	TGTGCCAGTAATGGGGAGGTACGGGGCTACACCTTC	CASNGEVRGYTF
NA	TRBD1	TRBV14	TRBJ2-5	TGTGCCAGCAGCTTGGGGACAGGTAGCCAAGAGACCCAGTACTTC	CASSLGTGSQETQYF
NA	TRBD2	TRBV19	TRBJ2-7	TGTGCCAGTACCGAACTAGCGGGAGGGCCGTACGAGCAGTACTTC	CASTELAGGPYEQYF
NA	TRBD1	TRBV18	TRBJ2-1	TGTGCCAGCTCACAACAGGGGACAAACTACAATGAGCAGTTCTTC	CASSQQGTNYNEQFF
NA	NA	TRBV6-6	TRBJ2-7	TGTGCCAGCAGCCCCGGCGGGGCACACGAGCAGTACTTC	CASSPGGAHEQYF
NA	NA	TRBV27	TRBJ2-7	TGTGCCAGCAGTTTGAAGGGGCAGGTGTACGAGCAGTACTTC	CASSLKGQVYEQYF
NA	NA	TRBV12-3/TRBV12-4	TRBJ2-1	TGTGCCAGCAGTTACAGGGTGAATGAGCAGTTCTTC	CASSYRVNEQFF
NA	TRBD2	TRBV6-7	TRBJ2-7	TGTGCCACCCCCGGGACTAGCGGGATGAATGGCGACGAGCAGTACTTC	CATPGTSGMNGDEQYF
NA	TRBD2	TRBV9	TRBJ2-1	TGTGCCAGCAGCGTAGACCTAGCGGGAGGGTCGGTTGAGCAGTTCTTC	CASSVDLAGGSVEQFF
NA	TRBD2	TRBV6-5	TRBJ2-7	TGTGCCAGCCGGCGGGGGACCTACGAGCAGTACTTC	CASRRGTYEQYF
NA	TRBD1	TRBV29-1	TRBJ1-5	TGCAGCGTTTTACAGGGGGCGACGGGTCAGCCCCAGCATTTT	CSVLQGATGQPQHF
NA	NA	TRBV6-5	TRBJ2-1	TGTGCCAGCAGTTACTCTTCAGGGGATTACTACAATGAGCAGTTCTTC	CASSYSSGDYYNEQFF
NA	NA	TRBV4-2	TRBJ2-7	TGTGCCAGCAGCCCGTATGAGGGATCTGACGAGCAGTACTTC	CASSPYEGSDEQYF
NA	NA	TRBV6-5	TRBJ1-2	TGTGCCAGTCCAGGGGAGGGATCTACCCTTTATGGCTACACCTTC	CASPGEGSTLYGYTF
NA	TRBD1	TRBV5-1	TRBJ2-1	TGCGCCAGCAGCTTGATTCGGGACAGCTCTTACAATGAGCAGTTCTTC	CASSLIRDSSYNEQFF
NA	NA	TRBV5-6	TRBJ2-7	TGTGCCAGCAGCGTATCGGGAACCTTCTACGAGCAGTACTTC	CASSVSGTFYEQYF
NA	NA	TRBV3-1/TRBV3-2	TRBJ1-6	TGTGCCAGCAGCTTAATGGCGGATAATAATTCACCCCTCCACTTT	CASSLMADNNSPLHF
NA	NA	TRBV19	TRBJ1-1	TGTGCCAGTAGTATTGGCCCTCCATACACTGAAGCTTTCTTT	CASSIGPPYTEAFF
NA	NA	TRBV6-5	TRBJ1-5	TGTGCCAGCAGACTGGGGACAAAAGAGCCCCAGCATTTT	CASRLGTKEPQHF
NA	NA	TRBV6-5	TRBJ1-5	TGTGCCAGCAGTACGTACAGGGTTTCGGGACAGCCCCAGCATTTT	CASSTYRVSGQPQHF
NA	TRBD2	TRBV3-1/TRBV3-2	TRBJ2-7	TGTGCCAGCAGCCACCGAGCGGGAGTGCTCTCCTACGAGCAGTACTTC	CASSHRAGVLSYEQYF
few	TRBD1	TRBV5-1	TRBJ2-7	TGCGCCAGCAACCGGGACAGCTCCTACGAGCAGTACTTC	CASNRDSSYEQYF
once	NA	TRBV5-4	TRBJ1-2	TGTGCCAGCAGCTTGCAACAGGGTCACTATGGCTACACCTTC	CASSLQQGHYGYTF
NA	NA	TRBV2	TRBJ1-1	TGTGCCAGCCAGAGGGGGACTGAAGCTTTCTTT	CASQRGTEAFF
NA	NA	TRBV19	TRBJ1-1	TGTGCCAGTAGTTGGAATTCCGCGGGAGGGGACACTGAAGCTTTCTTT	CASSWNSAGGDTEAFF
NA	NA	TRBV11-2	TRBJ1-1	TGTGCCAGCAGCCGCGAGAGACCGAGGTGGACTGAAGCTTTCTTT	CASSRERPRWTEAFF